This TCR beta chain was recovered during a study of T-cell memory formation after mild COVID-19. Overall study findings and caveats: Confirmation was lacking for SARS-CoV-2 specificity of second-wave clones that peaked on day 37. Cross-reactive memory appears to have joined, as suggested by some responding clones showing up in pre-infection memory.

Regarding this clonotype: Its target is unknown.

The CDR3 has 13 amino acids. The germline V and J ends were trimmed by 6 bases and 1 base, with 13 bases remaining between them. Looked up from germline, CDR1 is DFQATT and CDR2 is SNEGSKA (reference sequence). Each CDR3 protein gets one entry after TCRdb re-called the 5' RACE reads with MiXCR. The data hold around 200,000 distinct CDR3 sequences, with about a fifth observed a single time. The sequenced sample was PBMCs or a T cell subset sorted from them (not recorded which). V usage is TRBV20-1 and J usage is TRBJ2-7; D could derive from TRBD1 or TRBD2 (6 bases each). The receptor was isolated from an adult woman who had mild COVID-19 (a few samples of this study predate the infection). Cell type and time point are not known. The DNA for the CDR3 is TGCAGTGCCCGCGGGACAAGGTCCTACGAGCAGTACTTC. Amino acids: CSARGTRSYEQYF.